The 22 T cell receptor beta chains reported below all come from one sample, sequenced in a study of blood T cells in healthy people across ages. Alongside a J-beta primer mix, a sample-barcoded 5' primer served in a second PCR lasting roughly 6 to 11 cycles. TCRdb called the 5' RACE reads again in MiXCR, with one record for every CDR3 protein. In the table there are hundreds of thousands of distinct CDR3 sequences, about 54% of which are singletons. Sequenced input: blood. Receptors originate from a man aged 55 to 70 in good health.

The chain links TRBV9 to TRBJ2-1; D uncertain. Germline CDR1 SGDLS, CDR2 YYNGEE. The CDR3 contains 15 residues. Trimming took 0 bases from V and 1 from J, leaving 8 bases between them. For the CDR3, the DNA is TGTGCCAGCAGCGTAGAGGGCAATTCCTACAATGAGCAGTTCTTC. It is translated as CASSVEGNSYNEQFF.

This clonotype occurred once. The chain joins TRBV6-2 or TRBV6-3 to TRBJ2-7, with D tentatively TRBD1 or TRBD2 (6 bases each). The CDR3 length is 17 residues. V lost 0 bases and J 4 bases, leaving 19 bases between the germline ends. Germline lookup yields CDR1 MNHEY and CDR2 SVGEGT. This CDR3 is CASSYSIYRGRGYEQYF. The DNA of the CDR3 is TGTGCCAGCAGTTACTCGATATACCGGGGGCGCGGTTACGAGCAGTACTTC.

There are many counts of this clonotype. The genes are TRBV20-1 and TRBJ2-1; 13 bases align to TRBD2. The CDR3 is made up of 15 amino acids. V lost 2 bases and J lost 13; bases outside the gene matches: 11. The germline V gene encodes CDR1 DFQATT and CDR2 SNEGSKA (reference sequence). The CDR3 region is CSARPPGLAGLQQFF. The CDR3 DNA reads TGCAGTGCTAGACCCCCGGGACTAGCGGGACTACAACAGTTCTTC.

The chain carries TRBV20-1 and TRBJ2-4; D unresolved. The CDR3 is made up of 13 amino acids. Trimming took off 5 bases at V and 0 bases at J, with 8 bases between the two ends. Germline loops: CDR1 DFQATT, CDR2 SNEGSKA (reference sequence). As DNA, the CDR3 is TGCAGTGCTCCGGACCTAGCCAAAAACATTCAGTACTTC. Its protein product is CSAPDLAKNIQYF.

The chain uses TRBV5-1 and TRBJ2-7; the D gene is possibly TRBD2 (7 bases). CDR3 length: 15 residues. V lost 1 base to trimming and J lost 1 base, with 12 bases between them. Germline V gene lookup returns CDR1 SGHRS and CDR2 YFSETQ. CDR3 nucleotide sequence: TGCGCCAGCAGCTTGAGGGGGGGCGCGTCCTACGAGCAGTACTTC. Its protein is CASSLRGGASYEQYF.

The chain recombines TRBV6-6 with TRBJ1-1; D may be TRBD1 (5 bases). Between the trimmed V and J ends, which lost 8 bases and 4 bases, there was a span of 17 bases. Germline-derived CDR1 and CDR2 are MNHNY and SVGAGI (reference sequence). The CDR3 covers 14 residues. This CDR3 is CASSPGARGTEAFF. CDR3 nucleotides: TGTGCCAGCTCCCCCGGGGCGCGCGGCACTGAAGCTTTCTTT.

Comment on this clonotype: Mismatch with germline at one junction end may stem from a read error. The V gene is TRBV6-5, the J gene TRBJ2-5; perhaps TRBD1 as D (6 bases). The assigned J gene may be wrong: the sequence end matches TRBJ2-7 better. Germline values: CDR1 MNHEY, CDR2 SVGAGI. CDR3 length equals 16 residues. The CDR3 DNA reads as TGTGCCAGCAGGTCACTCGACAGGTCTTTCTCCGACGAGCAGTACTTC. It codes for CASRSLDRSFSDEQYF.

This chain connects TRBV7-2 to TRBJ2-7, with 9 bases that match TRBD1. Trimming at V came to 5 bases and at J to 6 bases, leaving 11 bases not matched to a gene. CDR1 SGHTA and CDR2 FQGNSA come from the germline V gene. This CDR3 contains 15 residues. The CDR3 region is CASSLGGQGPCEQYF. CDR3 sequence (DNA): TGTGCCAGCAGCCTAGGGGGACAGGGACCCTGCGAGCAGTACTTC.

The V call is TRBV7-2, the J call TRBJ2-5; D not resolved. The V end was cut by 5 bases, the J end by 4 bases, with 11 bases between. The germline V gene has CDR1 SGHTA and CDR2 FQGNSA. This CDR3 region has 13 residues. Here the CDR3 DNA reads TGTGCCAGCAGCGTCAGGATTCGAGAGACCCAGTACTTC. This translates into CASSVRIRETQYF.

This chain uses TRBV7-9 with TRBJ1-1; no firm D call. Germline CDR1 SEHNR, CDR2 FQNEAQ (reference sequence). This CDR3 comprises 13 residues. The V and J ends lost 6 bases and 6 bases respectively, with 14 bases between them. CDR3 residues: CASSRPGQAEAFF. CDR3 nucleotide sequence: TGTGCCAGCAGTCGGCCCGGGCAGGCTGAAGCTTTCTTT.

The chain is built from TRBV5-1 and TRBJ2-7; D is perhaps TRBD2 (7 bases). V was trimmed by 4 bases and J by 7 bases, leaving 21 bases between them. This CDR3 has 15 amino acids. Germline CDR1 SGHRS, CDR2 YFSETQ. CDR3 nucleotide sequence: TGCGCCAGCAGCCAAGGGGGGGAACTCTACAATGAGCAGTACTTC. It encodes CASSQGGELYNEQYF.

This clonotype has only a few counts. V and J are TRBV25-1 and TRBJ1-2; TRBD1 is a possible D gene (6 bases). The V end was cut by 1 base, the J end by 6 bases, with 12 bases between. Germline CDR1 and CDR2: MGHDK and SYGVNS. This CDR3 spans 14 amino acids. The CDR3 sequence is CASSEFGQYDGYTF. The CDR3 DNA is TGTGCCAGCAGTGAATTCGGACAGTACGATGGCTACACCTTC.

There are a few counts of this clonotype. The chain is built from TRBV6-5 and TRBJ2-7; the D is unclear. The last part of the DNA fits TRBJ2-5 better; the J call may be wrong. The CDR3 runs 13 residues. CDR1 is MNHEY and CDR2 is SVGAGI in the germline V gene. The CDR3 reads CASKTAGYETQYF. As DNA, the CDR3 is TGTGCCAGCAAGACGGCAGGCTATGAGACCCAGTACTTC.

V usage is TRBV28 and J usage is TRBJ2-1; TRBD2 agrees at 13 bases. Losses at the gene ends were 6 bases for V and 6 bases for J; bases not matched to a gene: 11. The CDR3 runs 17 residues. From germline, CDR1 is MDHEN and CDR2 SYDVKM. The DNA of the CDR3 is TGTGCCAGCAGAACAGGGACGGGACTAGCGGGATCCAATGAGCAGTTCTTC. It translates to CASRTGTGLAGSNEQFF.

This clonotype has only one observation. The J gene is TRBJ2-3, the V gene TRBV12-3 or TRBV12-4; TRBD1 or TRBD2 may be the D gene (5 bases each). V dropped 8 bases and J dropped 4 bases, with 19 bases sitting between them. This CDR3 contains 15 residues. This CDR3 is CASFPGRALSDTQYF. CDR3 sequence (DNA): TGTGCCAGCTTTCCGGGACGAGCGCTTTCAGATACGCAGTATTTT.

This clonotype was counted between two and nine times. CDR3 sequence: CSARDLANYGYTF. In DNA, the CDR3 is TGCAGTGCCCGGGACTTAGCTAACTATGGCTACACCTTC. The rearrangement joins TRBV20-1 to TRBJ1-2; the D gene is possibly TRBD1 (5 bases). The germline gives CDR1 DFQATT, CDR2 SNEGSKA (reference sequence). V lost 6 bases, J lost 0 bases, and 11 bases lay in between. The CDR3 contains 13 residues.

V usage is TRBV7-9 and J usage is TRBJ2-5; the match to TRBD1 covers 9 bases. CDR1 is SEHNR and CDR2 is FQNEAQ in the germline V gene (reference sequence). The trim removed 4 bases at V and 2 bases at J, leaving 8 bases unmatched. There are 16 residues in the CDR3. In nucleotides, the CDR3 is TGTGCCAGCAGCTCCTTCCGGGACAGGGAACAAGAGACCCAGTACTTC. Protein product: CASSSFRDREQETQYF.

This sequence joins TRBV10-3 and TRBJ1-6; the D gene is possibly TRBD1 (6 bases). The CDR3 is 14 amino acids. Deletions cut 5 bases from V and 7 bases from J, with 12 bases between. Germline-derived CDR1 and CDR2 are ENHRY and SYGVKD. The CDR3: CAISQTGANSPLHF. The CDR3, as DNA: TGTGCCATCAGTCAGACAGGCGCCAATTCACCCCTCCACTTT.

This chain connects TRBV10-3 to TRBJ1-2, with TRBD1 identical over 7 bases. Looked up from germline, CDR1 is ENHRY and CDR2 is SYGVKD. V lost 9 bases and J lost 3; bases outside the gene matches: 10. The CDR3 has 14 amino acids. CDR3 nucleotide sequence: TGTGCCATTAGTCGACAGGGAGGTGACTATGGCTACACCTTC. Protein: CAISRQGGDYGYTF.

There are a few counts of this clonotype. The chain couples TRBV5-1 to TRBJ1-5, with D tentatively TRBD1 (5 bases). The CDR3 runs 15 residues. CDR1 and CDR2 from the germline V gene are SGHRS and YFSETQ. Trimming pared 4 bases from V and 0 bases from J, leaving 11 bases between. This CDR3 reads CASSPDGHSNQPQHF. In DNA, the CDR3 is TGCGCCAGCAGCCCGGACGGACATAGCAATCAGCCCCAGCATTTT.

This chain links TRBV5-1 with TRBJ1-1; 7 bases line up with TRBD1. The V and J ends lost 2 bases and 5 bases, in that order; junction bases with no gene match: 9. Looked up from germline, CDR1 is SGHRS and CDR2 is YFSETQ. The CDR3 has 15 amino acids. CDR3 in amino acids: CASSFSGTVVTEAFF. The CDR3, as DNA: TGCGCCAGCAGCTTTTCCGGGACAGTGGTGACTGAAGCTTTCTTT.

The chain recombines TRBV20-1 with TRBJ2-7, with TRBD2 matching over 9 bases. Germline V lookup: CDR1 DFQATT, CDR2 SNEGSKA (reference sequence). This CDR3 contains 16 residues. V gave up 0 bases and J gave up 0 bases; unmatched junction bases: 6. In nucleotides, the CDR3 is TGCAGTGCTAGAGATGTCCTAGCGGGGAGCTCCTACGAGCAGTACTTC. It translates to CSARDVLAGSSYEQYF.